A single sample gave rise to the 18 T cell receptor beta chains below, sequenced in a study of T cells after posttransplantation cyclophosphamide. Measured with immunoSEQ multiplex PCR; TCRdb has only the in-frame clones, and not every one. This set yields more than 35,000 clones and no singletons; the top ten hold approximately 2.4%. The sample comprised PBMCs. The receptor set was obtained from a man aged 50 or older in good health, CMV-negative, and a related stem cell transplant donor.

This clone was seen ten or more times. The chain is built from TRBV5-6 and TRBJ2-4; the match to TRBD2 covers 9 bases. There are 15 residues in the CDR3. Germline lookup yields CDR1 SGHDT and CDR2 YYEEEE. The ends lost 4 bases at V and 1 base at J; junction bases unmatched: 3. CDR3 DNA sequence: TGTGCCAGCAGCGCCCTAGCGGGGGCCAAAAACATTCAGTACTTC. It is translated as CASSALAGAKNIQYF. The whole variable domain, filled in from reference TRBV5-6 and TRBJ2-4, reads DAGVTQSPTHLIKTRGQQVTLRCSPKSGHDTVSWYQQALGQGPQFIFQYYEEEERQRGNFPDRFSGHQFPNYSSELNVNALLLGDSALYLCASSALAGAKNIQYFGAGTRLSVL.

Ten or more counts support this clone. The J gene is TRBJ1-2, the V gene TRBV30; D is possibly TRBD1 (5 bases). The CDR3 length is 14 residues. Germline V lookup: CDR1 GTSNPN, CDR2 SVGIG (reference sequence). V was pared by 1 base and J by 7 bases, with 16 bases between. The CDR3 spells CAWSGTREGIGYTF. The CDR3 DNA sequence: TGTGCCTGGAGTGGGACAAGGGAGGGGATTGGCTACACCTTC.

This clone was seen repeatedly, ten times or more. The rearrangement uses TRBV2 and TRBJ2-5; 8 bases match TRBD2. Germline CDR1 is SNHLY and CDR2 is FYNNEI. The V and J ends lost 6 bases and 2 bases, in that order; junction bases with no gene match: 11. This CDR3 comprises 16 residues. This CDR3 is CASRGGAGLAQETQYF. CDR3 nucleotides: TGTGCCAGCAGAGGGGGGGCCGGACTAGCACAAGAGACCCAGTACTTC.

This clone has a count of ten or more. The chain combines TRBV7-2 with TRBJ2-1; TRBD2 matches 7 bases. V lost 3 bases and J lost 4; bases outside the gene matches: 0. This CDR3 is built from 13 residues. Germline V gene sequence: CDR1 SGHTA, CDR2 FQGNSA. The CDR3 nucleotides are TGTGCCAGCAGCTTTAGCGGGTACAATGAGCAGTTCTTC. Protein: CASSFSGYNEQFF. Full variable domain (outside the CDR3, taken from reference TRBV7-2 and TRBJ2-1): GAGVSQSPSNKVTEKGKDVELRCDPISGHTALYWYRQSLGQGLEFLIYFQGNSAPDKSGLPSDRFSAERTGGSVSTLTIQRTQQEDSAVYLCASSFSGYNEQFFGPGTRLTVL.

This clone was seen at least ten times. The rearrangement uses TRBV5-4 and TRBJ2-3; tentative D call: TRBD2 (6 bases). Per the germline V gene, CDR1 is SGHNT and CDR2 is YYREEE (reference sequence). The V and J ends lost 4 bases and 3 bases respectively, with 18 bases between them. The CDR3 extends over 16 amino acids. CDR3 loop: CASSVPGVPGTDTQYF. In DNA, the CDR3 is TGTGCCAGCAGCGTACCGGGGGTCCCCGGGACAGATACGCAGTATTTT.

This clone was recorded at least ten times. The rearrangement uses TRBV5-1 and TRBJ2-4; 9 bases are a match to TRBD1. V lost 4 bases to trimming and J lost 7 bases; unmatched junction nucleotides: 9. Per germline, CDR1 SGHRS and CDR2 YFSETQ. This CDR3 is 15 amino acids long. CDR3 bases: TGCGCCAGCAGCGATACCGGGACAGGGCTCAACATTCAGTACTTC. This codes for CASSDTGTGLNIQYF.

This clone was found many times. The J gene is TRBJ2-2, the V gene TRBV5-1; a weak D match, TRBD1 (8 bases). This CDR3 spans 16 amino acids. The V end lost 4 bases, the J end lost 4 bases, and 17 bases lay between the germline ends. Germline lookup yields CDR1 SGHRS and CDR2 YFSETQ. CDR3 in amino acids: CASSPGGGTGTGELFF. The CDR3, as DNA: TGCGCCAGCAGCCCCGGGGGAGGGACAGGCACCGGGGAGCTGTTTTTT.

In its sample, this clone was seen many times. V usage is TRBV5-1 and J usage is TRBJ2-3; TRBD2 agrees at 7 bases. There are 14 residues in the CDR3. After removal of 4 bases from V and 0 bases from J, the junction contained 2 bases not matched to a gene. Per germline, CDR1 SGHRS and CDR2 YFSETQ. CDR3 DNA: TGCGCCAGCAGCGCGGGACTAAGCACAGATACGCAGTATTTT. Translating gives CASSAGLSTDTQYF.

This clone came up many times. The DNA of the CDR3 is TGTGCCAGCATCCCGGGACAGTCCTTTTTCGAGCAGTACTTC. Protein sequence: CASIPGQSFFEQYF. The chain combines TRBV2 with TRBJ2-7, with TRBD1 identical over 7 bases. In germline, CDR1 is SNHLY, CDR2 FYNNEI. The CDR3 has 14 amino acids. V lost 7 bases and J lost 6; bases outside the gene matches: 12.

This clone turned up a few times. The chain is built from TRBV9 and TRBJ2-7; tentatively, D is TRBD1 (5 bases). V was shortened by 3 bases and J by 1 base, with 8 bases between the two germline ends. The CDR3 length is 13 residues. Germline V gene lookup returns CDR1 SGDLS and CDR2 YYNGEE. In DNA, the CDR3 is TGTGCCAGCAGCGGCAGGGTATCCTACGAGCAGTACTTC. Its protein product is CASSGRVSYEQYF.

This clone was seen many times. The CDR3 sequence is CASSAQGRTNEKLFF. The CDR3 DNA follows: TGTGCCAGCAGTGCACAGGGGAGGACTAATGAAAAACTGTTTTTT. The V call is TRBV6-1, the J call TRBJ1-4; 7 nucleotides agree with TRBD1. The ends lost 4 bases at V and 2 bases at J; junction bases unmatched: 4. Germline V gene lookup returns CDR1 MNHNS and CDR2 SASEGT. The CDR3 contains 15 residues.

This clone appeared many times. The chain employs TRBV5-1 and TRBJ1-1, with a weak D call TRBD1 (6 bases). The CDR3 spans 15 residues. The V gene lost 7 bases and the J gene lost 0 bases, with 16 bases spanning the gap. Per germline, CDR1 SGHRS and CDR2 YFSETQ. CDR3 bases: TGCGCCAGCGAACCGGGGACACAATTGAACACTGAAGCTTTCTTT. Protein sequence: CASEPGTQLNTEAFF.

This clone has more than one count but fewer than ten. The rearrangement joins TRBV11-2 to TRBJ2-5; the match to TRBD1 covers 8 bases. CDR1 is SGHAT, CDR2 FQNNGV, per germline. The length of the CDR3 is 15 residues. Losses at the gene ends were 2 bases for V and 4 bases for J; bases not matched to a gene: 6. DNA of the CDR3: TGTGCCAGCAGCTTATTACAGGGGGGTGGAGAGACCCAGTACTTC. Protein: CASSLLQGGGETQYF.

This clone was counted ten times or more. The CDR3 coding sequence is TGTGCCAGCAGCTTCGATCCGGGACAGGGACTGAGAAAACTGTTTTTT. Translating gives CASSFDPGQGLRKLFF. The gene calls are TRBV7-9 and TRBJ1-4; 9 bases agree with TRBD1. CDR1 is SEHNR, CDR2 FQNEAQ, per germline (reference sequence). J lost 10 bases, V lost 3 bases, and 12 bases had no gene match. The CDR3 totals 16 residues. The full variable domain, with the rest looked up from reference TRBV7-9 and TRBJ1-4, is DTGVSQNPRHKITKRGQNVTFRCDPISEHNRLYWYRQTLGQGPEFLTYFQNEAQLEKSRLLSDRFSAERPKGSFSTLEIQRTEQGDSAMYLCASSFDPGQGLRKLFFGSGTQLSVL.

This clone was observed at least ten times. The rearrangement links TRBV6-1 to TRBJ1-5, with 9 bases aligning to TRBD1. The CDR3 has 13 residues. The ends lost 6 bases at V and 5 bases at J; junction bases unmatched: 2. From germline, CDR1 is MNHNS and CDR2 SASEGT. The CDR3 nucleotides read TGTGCCAGCAGAAACAGGGGGCATCAGCCCCAGCATTTT. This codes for CASRNRGHQPQHF.

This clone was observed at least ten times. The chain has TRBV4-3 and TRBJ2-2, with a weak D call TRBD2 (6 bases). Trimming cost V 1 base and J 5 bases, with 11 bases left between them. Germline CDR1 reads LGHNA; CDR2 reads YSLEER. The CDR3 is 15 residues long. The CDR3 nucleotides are TGCGCCAGCAGCCAAGGGGCGGGATTTACCGGGGAGCTGTTTTTT. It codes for CASSQGAGFTGELFF.

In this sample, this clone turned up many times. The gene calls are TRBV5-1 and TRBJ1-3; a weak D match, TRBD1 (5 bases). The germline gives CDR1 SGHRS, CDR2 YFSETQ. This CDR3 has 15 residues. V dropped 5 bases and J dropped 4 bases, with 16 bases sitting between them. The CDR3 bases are TGCGCCAGCAGACCCGGGACTGAGGTGGGAAACACCATATATTTT. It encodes CASRPGTEVGNTIYF. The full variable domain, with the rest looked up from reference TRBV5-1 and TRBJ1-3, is KAGVTQTPRYLIKTRGQQVTLSCSPISGHRSVSWYQQTPGQGLQFLFEYFSETQRNKGNFPGRFSGRQFSNSRSEMNVSTLELGDSALYLCASRPGTEVGNTIYFGEGSWLTVV.

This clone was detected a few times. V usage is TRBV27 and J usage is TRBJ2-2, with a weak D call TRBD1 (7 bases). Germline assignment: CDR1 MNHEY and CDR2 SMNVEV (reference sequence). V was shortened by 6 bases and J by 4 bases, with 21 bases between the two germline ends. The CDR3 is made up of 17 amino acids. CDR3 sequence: CASSPDPGGPATGELFF. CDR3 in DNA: TGTGCCAGCAGCCCAGACCCAGGGGGGCCTGCCACCGGGGAGCTGTTTTTT.